Listed below are T cell receptor beta chains from one sample, sequenced in a study of CD8 T cells in ankylosing spondylitis. TCRdb itself ran the 5' RACE reads through MiXCR, one entry per CDR3 protein. The table shows approximately 350,000 distinct CDR3 sequences, with 20% occurring only once. The sequencing input was blood, either unsorted or a sorted T cell fraction (not recorded which). The receptors stem from a male donor with ankylosing spondylitis or in good health (not recorded which). CDR3s include the opening cysteine and the closing phenylalanine or tryptophan. Each record gives: clone size, J gene, V gene, D gene, CDR3 protein, CDR3 DNA. A D gene is named only where the DNA matches it firmly. Only part of the rows carry a size: once, few, many, or a class if the clone is expanded.

few,TRBJ1-2,TRBV7-9,.,CASSRRLEPYGYTF,TGTGCCAGCAGCCGGCGGTTGGAGCCCTATGGCTACACCTTC
few,TRBJ1-1,TRBV7-9,.,CASSETAYLEAFF,TGTGCCAGCAGCGAGACAGCGTACCTTGAAGCTTTCTTT
few,TRBJ2-3,TRBV5-1,TRBD2,CASSHGSGGSTDTQYF,TGCGCCAGCAGCCACGGGTCGGGGGGTTCCACAGATACGCAGTATTTT
many,TRBJ1-2,TRBV10-3,.,CAISGRATINLYGYTF,TGTGCCATCAGTGGACGGGCCACTATTAACCTCTATGGCTACACCTTC
few,TRBJ2-2,TRBV6-1,TRBD1,CASSGGTGYTGELFF,TGTGCCAGCAGTGGTGGGACAGGGTACACCGGGGAGCTGTTTTTT
few,TRBJ1-1,TRBV12-3/TRBV12-4,TRBD1,CASNPGGMNTEAFF,TGTGCCAGCAACCCAGGGGGTATGAACACTGAAGCTTTCTTT
many,TRBJ2-1,TRBV27,.,CASSLVPSNEQFF,TGTGCCAGCAGTCTAGTCCCCTCCAATGAGCAGTTCTTC
few,TRBJ2-1,TRBV7-9,TRBD1,CASSLRTGGYHNEQFF,TGTGCCAGCAGCTTGAGGACAGGGGGCTACCACAATGAGCAGTTCTTC
.,TRBJ2-3,TRBV5-1,.,CASSLRSGFTDTQYF,TGCGCCAGCAGCTTAAGGAGCGGATTCACAGATACGCAGTATTTT
few,TRBJ2-7,TRBV5-1,.,CASSTGPGPEQYF,TGCGCCAGCAGCACTGGACCGGGCCCTGAGCAGTACTTC
.,TRBJ2-7,TRBV30,TRBD2,CAWSPDLGGYEQYF,TGTGCCTGGAGTCCCGACCTCGGGGGGTACGAGCAGTACTTC
.,TRBJ2-1,TRBV6-1,TRBD2,CASRSTTSGGHYNEQFF,TGTGCCAGCAGATCCACGACTAGCGGGGGGCACTACAATGAGCAGTTCTTC
.,TRBJ2-1,TRBV21-1,.,CASSKRGGTYNEQFF,TGTGCCAGCAGCAAACGAGGGGGAACCTACAATGAGCAGTTCTTC
.,TRBJ2-7,TRBV5-1,TRBD2,CASSSRGGPYEQYF,TGCGCCAGCAGCTCACGCGGGGGTCCCTACGAGCAGTACTTC
.,TRBJ2-7,TRBV7-9,TRBD1,CASNGQGEHEQYF,TGTGCCAGCAACGGACAGGGCGAGCACGAGCAGTACTTC
few,TRBJ1-1,TRBV5-1,.,CASLTNTEAFF,TGCGCCAGCCTTACTAACACTGAAGCTTTCTTT
.,TRBJ2-1,TRBV6-5,.,CASSYGSEGFDEQFF,TGTGCCAGCAGTTACGGTAGCGAGGGGTTCGATGAGCAGTTCTTC
.,TRBJ2-2,TRBV19,.,CASSISLTVTGELFF,TGTGCCAGTAGTATAAGTCTGACAGTCACCGGGGAGCTGTTTTTT
.,TRBJ2-1,TRBV4-2,.,CASSPGLIYEQFF,TGTGCCAGCAGCCCCGGGCTGATCTATGAGCAGTTCTTC
.,TRBJ2-5,TRBV12-3/TRBV12-4,TRBD1,CASKDRGLETQYF,TGTGCCAGCAAGGACAGGGGATTGGAGACCCAGTACTTC
.,TRBJ1-1,TRBV14,.,CASSQSPGGKAFF,TGTGCCAGCAGTCAGTCACCGGGTGGAAAGGCTTTCTTT
.,TRBJ2-1,TRBV30,TRBD2,CAWSVLAEYNEQFF,TGTGCCTGGAGTGTACTAGCGGAGTACAATGAGCAGTTCTTC
.,TRBJ2-7,TRBV7-9,TRBD1,CASSAGTVPYEQYF,TGTGCCAGCAGCGCCGGGACAGTCCCGTACGAGCAGTACTTC
few,TRBJ2-5,TRBV9,TRBD1,CASSIPGDRGIPEETQYF,TGTGCCAGCAGCATCCCGGGGGACAGGGGCATCCCGGAGGAGACCCAGTACTTC
.,TRBJ2-1,TRBV20-1,.,CSARETGAYNEQFF,TGCAGTGCAAGGGAGACCGGCGCCTACAATGAGCAGTTCTTC
.,TRBJ2-3,TRBV28,.,CASGSREVKDRGDTDTQYF,TGTGCCAGCGGCTCCCGGGAGGTTAAAGACAGGGGCGACACAGATACGCAGTATTTT
many,TRBJ1-5,TRBV3-1,TRBD1,CAPRQGRNQPQHF,TGTGCCCCCCGACAGGGTCGCAATCAGCCCCAGCATTTT
.,TRBJ2-7,TRBV18,.,CASSGSGHYEQYF,TGTGCCAGCTCAGGGTCAGGCCACTACGAGCAGTACTTC